These T cell receptor beta chains were read from a single sample in a study of T-cell memory formation after mild COVID-19. TCRdb ran MiXCR on the 5' RACE reads and lists one entry per CDR3 protein. The sample records approximately 190,000 distinct CDR3 sequences, approximately 20% being singletons. Sequenced sample: PBMCs or a T cell subset sorted from them (not recorded which). All receptors derive from an adult woman who had mild COVID-19 (a few samples of this study predate the infection). Cell type and time point are not known. CDR3s leave out the opening cysteine and the closing phenylalanine or tryptophan. Clone size is not always given. Where it is, it says once, few, many or a class for expanded clones.

size,V,CDR3
.,TRBV10-3,AISEWVRARETQY
many,TRBV12-3/TRBV12-4,ASSQVMGEQY
.,TRBV12-3/TRBV12-4,ASSPGGPQTQY
.,TRBV7-3,ASSSSLRNTQY
.,TRBV7-8,ASSKVSGTALAYGTDTQY
.,TRBV12-3/TRBV12-4,ASSSTKAVRETQY
few,TRBV24-1,ATSDPGGTGELF
few,TRBV18,ASSQRTGGEKLF
.,TRBV2,ASTRGLAGANEQF
few,TRBV15,ATSRDAGKETQY
many,TRBV7-2,ASTLALGMYNEQF
.,TRBV4-2,ASSRTTLAIYNEQF
many,TRBV7-9,ASSSRTGNAGGTQY
.,TRBV5-5,ASSPTDRGLETQY
.,TRBV3-1,ASSQGGYNQPQH
.,TRBV29-1,SVGGHGEAF
few,TRBV5-1,ASSLEDGGLTDTQY
.,TRBV29-1,SVPPGQGSYGYT
.,TRBV12-3/TRBV12-4,ASSFARGRQANEKLF
.,TRBV27,ASSPLPGLAPEQF
few,TRBV5-5,ASSLLSGLRNEQF
.,TRBV5-1,ASSLDGRTTGELF
.,TRBV6-1,ASRSPRATYGYT
few,TRBV5-1,ASSKDGLSGNTIY
many,TRBV5-1,ASSLGLADEQF
.,TRBV4-1,ASSSNPGQGIDEQF
many,TRBV7-2,ASSSRTGGYHNEQF
many,TRBV5-1,ASSLLRDSYNEQF
few,TRBV3-1,ASSLGLARETQY
.,TRBV24-1,ATSDPRGGGAKNIQY
few,TRBV7-3,ASSLTATAAAEQY
few,TRBV24-1,ATATGTSGTGELF
many,TRBV9,ASSPRTGQGNSPLH
few,TRBV12-3/TRBV12-4,ASSRGLDTEAF
many,TRBV5-1,ASSLSGDQPQH
few,TRBV6-5,ASRPPRGTGELF
few,TRBV12-3/TRBV12-4,ASSPSLGTEARTEAF
.,TRBV6-5,ASSYSGGGQGYT
.,TRBV16,ASSPRGTSGSGANVLT
many,TRBV18,ASQGLAGRETQY
.,TRBV5-1,ASGPRGSESEQF
.,TRBV5-1,ASSLDAHNSPLH
few,TRBV12-3/TRBV12-4,ASSFGAGRTDTQY
few,TRBV30,AWSTDFTSTDTQY
.,TRBV24-1,ATSNYKATTGELF
.,TRBV2,ASRRTGPTEAF
.,TRBV11-3,ASSLVLSVTAGYGYT
.,TRBV7-6,ASSLDTMTEAF
.,TRBV5-1,ASSIGTSPSTDTQY
few,TRBV7-2,ASSLGPGPYEQY
.,TRBV20-1,SARPNTGGNSNQPQH
.,TRBV5-1,ASSLVSGVGGNTIY
many,TRBV5-1,ASSLDGFRGELF